Each of the 30 T cell receptor beta chains below was sequenced from the same sample in a study of T cells in narcolepsy. Sequencing was performed with immunoSEQ multiplex PCR; in TCRdb, only in-frame clones are kept and a portion is missing. This sample yields 25,000 or so clones, of which 65% to 90% are seen a single time; about a tenth belongs to the top ten. Sequencing used memory (CD45RA-) CD4+ T cells from blood. These receptors were obtained from a human donor in good health.

The chain carries TRBV27 and TRBJ1-1; possible D gene TRBD1, 6 bases. Germline CDR1 reads MNHEY; CDR2 reads SMNVEV (reference sequence). The ends were cut back, 4 bases at V and 0 bases at J, with 9 bases in the middle. The CDR3 is made up of 14 amino acids. The CDR3 region is CASSSRGVNTEAFF. The CDR3 bases are TGTGCCAGCAGTTCCAGGGGAGTGAACACTGAAGCTTTCTTT.

The CDR3 bases are TGTGCCAGCAGTCGACTCGGCCACGAGCAGTACTTC. Protein: CASSRLGHEQYF. J is TRBJ2-7 and V is TRBV28; D is ambiguous. Germline V gives CDR1 MDHEN, CDR2 SYDVKM. This CDR3 has 12 residues. V lost 5 bases and J lost 5, with 10 bases in between.

A single count supports this clone. This chain uses TRBV7-9 with TRBJ2-7; no clear D gene. The V gene's germline CDR1 is SEHNR and CDR2 FQNEAQ (reference sequence). The CDR3 runs 12 residues. Trimming took 2 bases from V and 2 from J, leaving 4 bases between them. The CDR3 spells CASSLFPYEQYF. CDR3 DNA sequence: TGTGCCAGCAGCTTATTCCCCTACGAGCAGTACTTC.

V gene TRBV5-4 combines with J gene TRBJ2-7; D gene ambiguous. The CDR3 has 14 amino acids. Germline values: CDR1 SGHNT, CDR2 YYREEE (reference sequence). The ends were cut back, 4 bases at V and 2 bases at J, with 13 bases in the middle. Here the CDR3 DNA reads TGTGCCAGCAGCCTGGACGGCAGGACCTACGAGCAGTACTTC. This translates into CASSLDGRTYEQYF.

The chain is built from TRBV21-1 and TRBJ2-1; the D call in the table, TRBD2, was not verified against the DNA. TRBV21-1 is a pseudogene locus. The CDR3 consists of 16 residues. DNA for the CDR3: TGTGCCAGCAGCAAAATGCGTAGCGGGGGGAGGAATGAGCAGTTCTTC. Protein sequence: CASSKMRSGGRNEQFF.

V gene TRBV19 combines with J gene TRBJ1-1, with 7 bases matching TRBD1. V lost 7 bases, J lost 3 bases, and 14 bases stayed unmatched. Germline V CDR1 and CDR2: LNHDA, SQIVND (reference sequence). This CDR3 region has 16 residues. The CDR3 spells CASKEGANWGYTEAFF. CDR3 DNA sequence: TGTGCCAGTAAAGAGGGGGCTAACTGGGGATACACTGAAGCTTTCTTT.

V and J are TRBV6-5 and TRBJ2-7, with 8 bases that match TRBD1. V was pared by 6 bases and J by 1 base, with 2 bases of the junction left unmatched. The germline V gene has CDR1 MNHEY and CDR2 SVGAGI. The CDR3 extends over 13 amino acids. The CDR3 bases are TGTGCCAGCAGCCGACAGGGGTCCTACGAGCAGTACTTC. Amino acid sequence: CASSRQGSYEQYF.

The CDR3 protein is CASSLASGGGTDTQYF. The CDR3 bases are TGTGCCAGCAGCTTAGCGTCGGGAGGGGGCACAGATACGCAGTATTTT. The chain uses TRBV7-6 and TRBJ2-3, with 8 bases lining up with TRBD2. V lost 0 bases and J lost 1; bases outside the gene matches: 3. CDR1 is SGHVS, CDR2 FNYEAQ, per germline. The CDR3 consists of 16 residues.

The chain recombines TRBV11-1 with TRBJ2-1; D is undetermined. The CDR3 extends over 13 amino acids. V dropped 2 bases and J dropped 7 bases, with 9 bases sitting between them. Germline V gene lookup returns CDR1 SGHAT and CDR2 FQDESV (reference sequence). CDR3 protein: CASSLSGWNEQFF. CDR3 coding DNA: TGTGCCAGCAGCTTATCTGGGTGGAATGAGCAGTTCTTC.

CDR3 nucleotide sequence: TGTGCCAGCAGGCCGGGAGGAGGAGGAAACACCATATATTTT. Translating it yields CASRPGGGGNTIYF. The chain combines TRBV6-5 with TRBJ1-3; D is undetermined. CDR3 length equals 14 residues. V shed 6 bases and J shed 4 bases, with 13 bases lying between them. Per the germline V gene, CDR1 is MNHEY and CDR2 is SVGAGI.

This clone was counted between two and nine times. The DNA for the CDR3 is TGTGCCAGCAGCCCCCAACCGGCGGCCTACAATGAGCAGTTCTTC. Protein product: CASSPQPAAYNEQFF. The V call is TRBV7-2, the J call TRBJ2-1; D gene unclear. V lost 5 bases and J 2 bases, leaving 13 bases between the germline ends. The V gene's germline CDR1 is SGHTA and CDR2 FQGNSA. The length of the CDR3 is 15 residues. The complete variable domain, with remaining parts taken from reference TRBV7-2 and TRBJ2-1, reads GAGVSQSPSNKVTEKGKDVELRCDPISGHTALYWYRQSLGQGLEFLIYFQGNSAPDKSGLPSDRFSAERTGGSVSTLTIQRTQQEDSAVYLCASSPQPAAYNEQFFGPGTRLTVL.

This clone was detected only a few times. The rearrangement links TRBV7-2 to TRBJ2-1; D gene unclear. The V and J ends lost 1 base and 4 bases respectively, with 11 bases between them. CDR3 length: 15 amino acids. Germline V gene sequence: CDR1 SGHTA, CDR2 FQGNSA. The CDR3 here is CASSLGVGKYNEQFF. The CDR3 coding sequence is TGTGCCAGCAGCTTAGGGGTGGGAAAATACAATGAGCAGTTCTTC.

The rearrangement links TRBV28 to TRBJ2-2; D unclear. The CDR3 spans 13 residues. CDR1 is MDHEN, CDR2 SYDVKM, per germline. The chain's CDR3 is CAGSFANTGELFF. The DNA for the CDR3 is TGTGCGGGCAGCTTCGCGAACACCGGGGAGCTGTTTTTT.

The CDR3 loop reads CASSRGGTGAISYEQYF. DNA of the CDR3: TGTGCCAGTAGTCGAGGTGGGACGGGAGCCATTTCCTACGAGCAGTACTTC. This sequence joins TRBV19 and TRBJ2-7; tentatively, D is TRBD2 (6 bases). The germline gives CDR1 LNHDA, CDR2 SQIVND (reference sequence). With 5 bases removed from V and 1 base from J, the gap between germline ends came to 21 bases. The CDR3 is 17 amino acids.

This chain uses TRBV7-2 with TRBJ1-2; TRBD1 matches 7 bases. Germline assignment: CDR1 SGHTA and CDR2 FQGNSA. V shed 6 bases, J shed 8 bases, and the junction held 12 bases outside the gene matches. The CDR3 contains 14 residues. CDR3 DNA: TGTGCCAGCAGTTTGCTGGAGGGGGCGGGCGGCTACACCTTC. Protein: CASSLLEGAGGYTF.

The chain links TRBV29-1 to TRBJ2-7, with D possibly matching TRBD2 (6 bases). The length of the CDR3 is 12 residues. V lost 7 bases and J lost 6, with 16 bases in between. Germline values: CDR1 SQVTM, CDR2 ANQGSEA. CDR3 in amino acids: CSGREVVGEQYF. The CDR3, as DNA: TGCAGCGGGCGGGAAGTTGTGGGCGAGCAGTACTTC.

The chain recombines TRBV4-1 with TRBJ2-7; tentatively, D is TRBD1 (7 bases). Germline V gives CDR1 MGHRA, CDR2 YSYEKL. This CDR3 spans 15 amino acids. The ends were cut back, 4 bases at V and 2 bases at J, with 15 bases in the middle. As DNA, the CDR3 is TGCGCCAGCAGCCGGGGGGACAGAGGGCCCTACGAGCAGTACTTC. This translates into CASSRGDRGPYEQYF.

This chain connects TRBV27 to TRBJ2-1; 7 bases match TRBD2. Germline lookup yields CDR1 MNHEY and CDR2 SMNVEV (reference sequence). The CDR3 runs 15 residues. V was pared by 6 bases and J by 3 bases, with 8 bases of the junction left unmatched. In DNA form, the CDR3 reads TGTGCCAGCAGGAATCCAGCTAGCGGCTACAATGAGCAGTTCTTC. Translating it yields CASRNPASGYNEQFF.

The V call is TRBV5-8, the J call TRBJ2-6, with D unresolved. Per the germline V gene, CDR1 is SGHTS and CDR2 is YDEGEE. V was shortened by 0 bases and J by 12 bases, with 10 bases between the two germline ends. This CDR3 has 13 residues. The DNA for the CDR3 is TGTGCCAGCAGCTTGGTGGGCTCCCGCGTCCTGACTTTC. Amino acids: CASSLVGSRVLTF.

The rearrangement uses TRBV6-1 and TRBJ2-5; no clear D gene. The CDR3 runs 11 residues. V shed 7 bases and J shed 3 bases, with 6 bases lying between them. Germline V gene lookup returns CDR1 MNHNS and CDR2 SASEGT. CDR3 residues: CASTAKETQYF. The CDR3 DNA sequence: TGTGCCAGCACCGCCAAAGAGACCCAGTACTTC.

V usage is TRBV6-1 and J usage is TRBJ1-2; D perhaps matches TRBD1 (6 bases). Germline loops: CDR1 MNHNS, CDR2 SASEGT. With 10 bases removed from V and 7 bases from J, the gap between germline ends came to 19 bases. This CDR3 has 13 amino acids. The CDR3 protein is CATAPGGRGGYTF. The DNA for the CDR3 is TGTGCCACGGCCCCGGGGGGGCGAGGTGGCTACACCTTC.

V usage is TRBV5-1 and J usage is TRBJ2-1; D not certain. Germline CDR1 and CDR2: SGHRS and YFSETQ. V lost 1 base, J lost 2 bases, and 7 bases lay in between. CDR3 length: 14 residues. CDR3 sequence (DNA): TGCGCCAGCAGCTTGCAGCCCCCCTACAATGAGCAGTTCTTC. This gives the protein CASSLQPPYNEQFF.

This chain links TRBV7-2 with TRBJ2-7; 13 bases align to TRBD2. The junction had 9 bases not matched to a gene; V was cut back by 5 bases and J by 2 bases. Germline V gene sequence: CDR1 SGHTA, CDR2 FQGNSA. The CDR3 covers 17 residues. The chain's CDR3 is CASSQGRTSGSTYEQYF. The DNA for the CDR3 is TGTGCCAGCAGCCAAGGAAGGACTAGCGGGAGTACCTACGAGCAGTACTTC.

The CDR3 nucleotides read TGTGCCAGCGGCCTCTATGAGCAGTTCTTC. This codes for CASGLYEQFF. V gene TRBV6-1 combines with J gene TRBJ2-1; D remains unclear. Germline V gene lookup returns CDR1 MNHNS and CDR2 SASEGT. CDR3 size: 10 residues. V was clipped by 8 bases and J by 8 bases, with 7 bases between them.

The V gene is TRBV27, the J gene TRBJ2-1; 9 bases map to TRBD2. The CDR3 contains 17 residues. V lost 2 bases and J lost 6; bases outside the gene matches: 11. Germline V gene lookup returns CDR1 MNHEY and CDR2 SMNVEV (reference sequence). The CDR3 sequence is CASSLGGLAGEANEQFF. DNA of the CDR3: TGTGCCAGCAGTTTAGGTGGCTTAGCGGGAGAGGCCAATGAGCAGTTCTTC.

This chain uses TRBV27 with TRBJ2-7; 8 bases fit TRBD2. The CDR3 sequence is 15 residues long. The germline V gene has CDR1 MNHEY and CDR2 SMNVEV (reference sequence). V shed 5 bases, J shed 3 bases, and the junction held 9 bases outside the gene matches. CDR3 DNA sequence: TGTGCCAGCAGTACGATTAGCGGGATGATCTACGAGCAGTACTTC. This translates into CASSTISGMIYEQYF.

This clone was seen once. The chain links TRBV21-1 to TRBJ1-5. TRBV21-1 is a pseudogene segment. The CDR3 has 14 residues. The CDR3 is CASSKTDSNQPQHF. The CDR3 nucleotides are TGTGCCAGCAGCAAGACGGATAGCAATCAGCCCCAGCATTTT.

The chain uses TRBV6-5 and TRBJ2-1; D may be TRBD2 (6 bases). V dropped 0 bases and J dropped 2 bases, with 8 bases sitting between them. The germline gives CDR1 MNHEY, CDR2 SVGAGI. This CDR3 is built from 15 residues. CDR3 DNA: TGTGCCAGCAGTTACTCGGCGGGACCCTACAATGAGCAGTTCTTC. It codes for CASSYSAGPYNEQFF.

This clone appeared once. V usage is TRBV4-3 and J usage is TRBJ2-1; D gene uncertain. The CDR3 length is 14 residues. The ends were cut back, 1 base at V and 4 bases at J, with 8 bases in the middle. The germline V gene has CDR1 LGHNA and CDR2 YSLEER. CDR3 DNA sequence: TGCGCCAGCAGCCAAGCCTCGAATTACAATGAGCAGTTCTTC. It codes for CASSQASNYNEQFF.

The rearrangement links TRBV27 to TRBJ1-2, with a possible D match to TRBD1 (6 bases). The CDR3 is 14 residues long. CDR1 is MNHEY and CDR2 is SMNVEV in the germline V gene (reference sequence). Trimming took 6 bases from V and 0 from J, leaving 11 bases between them. The CDR3 region has the DNA TGTGCCAGCAGAATAGACAGGACTAACTATGGCTACACCTTC. Its translation is CASRIDRTNYGYTF.